This T cell receptor beta chain is drawn from a study of T cell responses to AZD1222 COVID-19 vaccine. General study results and limits: Samples come after the peak T cell response, not at day 14. Reportedly, nearly half the spike-specific TCRs target unmutated variant regions. Seropositive at baseline were only a handful of AZD1222 recipients. Clonal diversity may have been underestimated in mostly white British donors.

The CDR3 is 12 residues long. The V and J ends lost 8 bases and 1 base respectively, with 8 bases between them. About this clone itself: Its specificity is not known.

The assay was immunoSEQ multiplex PCR, and TCRdb's table has in-frame clones only and misses some. The table shows approximately 89,000 clones, with about 90% occurring only once. The chain joins TRBV12-3 or TRBV12-4 to TRBJ1-1; no clear D gene. Sequences were derived from peripheral blood, sampled 28 days after the second AZD1222 dose. This receptor was identified in an adult who received the AZD1222 COVID-19 vaccine. For the CDR3, the DNA is TGTGCCAGCGGAGGAGCGAACACTGAAGCTTTCTTT. Its protein product is CASGGANTEAFF.